The sequence of this T cell receptor (beta chain) was determined in a study of CD8 T cells in ankylosing spondylitis (dated by TCRdb to about 2017). Turning to the overall study: The study set out to find disease-linked TCR variants by profiling T cell receptor beta repertoires in ankylosing spondylitis patients and healthy donors. In total, the full study cohort was made up of some 110 healthy donors and 20 to 25 ankylosing spondylitis patients. Peripheral blood samples were taken, and synovial fluid was additionally collected from ankylosing spondylitis patients.

The study at large found these results: The disease-linked clones showed a CD8+ phenotype and occurred at relatively low frequencies in peripheral blood. Blood from ankylosing spondylitis patients appeared to be characterized by a TCR beta motif composed of about eight highly homologous amino acid variants. Some of the motif variants had been reported before in the synovial fluid and blood of reactive arthritis patients, a finding that suggests common disease-initiation mechanisms. The disease-linked clones were reported as significantly enriched in matched synovial fluid samples from ankylosing spondylitis patients.

Sequencing was carried out with an Illumina HiSeq 2500. TCR beta libraries were prepared by quantitative 5'-RACE with molecular barcodes. Regarding the original processing steps: A new computational method, built on a probabilistic model of VDJ rearrangement, was used to identify disease-linked TCR variants. The raw public reads went through TCRdb reprocessing: fastp at Q25, MiXCR clone calling, in-frame beta chains kept. A single entry per CDR3 protein holds the most common genes and DNA from its merged rows. TCRdb, rather than the study authors, made the V and J calls. This sample comprises 200,000 to 300,000 distinct CDR3 sequences, under 12% of them detected only once. The ten largest clones take up roughly 2.5% of the sample. Comments on this clonotype: It has no known antigen specificity. Qualities for individual bases were not recorded, and no much larger clone is one base off.

Trimming takes 2 bases from V and 5 bases from J, and the germline ends sit 12 bases apart. The germline V gene sets CDR1 to MGHDK and CDR2 to SYGVNS. Including the terminal cysteine and phenylalanine, the CDR3 comprises 14 residues. Of all the DNA, just the CDR3 is kept, 42 bases in frame from base 1. The sample comprised blood, either unsorted or a sorted T cell fraction (not recorded which). The clonotype was recovered from a male donor with ankylosing spondylitis or in good health (not recorded which). The rearrangement joined TRBV25-1 to TRBJ1-1; the D gene is perhaps TRBD1, on 5 matching bases. The DNA sequence is as follows: TGTGCCAGCAGTGAAGGTCCGGGGGGAACTGAAGCTTTCTTT. The encoded protein is CASSEGPGGTEAFF.